This T cell receptor beta chain originates from a study of T-cell memory formation after mild COVID-19. Study information: Clusters of TCRs were largely donor specific.

One entry per CDR3 protein results from TCRdb running MiXCR on the 5' RACE reads. The sample shows roughly 86,000 distinct CDR3 sequences, 13% of them seen only once. Study observations and caveats: The second-wave clones peaking on day 37 were not confirmed as SARS-CoV-2-specific. Day 15 to 85 contracting clones showed balanced CD4/CD8; later expanders leaned CD4+. Researchers found some responding clones in pre-infection memory, a sign that cross-reactive memory joined.

A note on this clonotype: Its antigen is undetermined.

The germline V gene has CDR1 MGHDK and CDR2 SYGVNS. Trimming removed 3 bases from V and 5 bases from J; junction bases left unmatched: 12. CDR3 size: 17 residues. The receptor was isolated from an adult woman who had mild COVID-19 (a few samples of this study predate the infection). Cell type and time point are not known. This chain links TRBV25-1 with TRBJ1-5, with TRBD1 matching over 8 bases. The sample consisted of PBMCs or a T cell subset sorted from them (not recorded which). The CDR3 DNA sequence: TGTGCCAGCAGTGATGGTGGACAGGGATATCAGGATCAGCCCCAGCATTTT. It translates to CASSDGGQGYQDQPQHF.